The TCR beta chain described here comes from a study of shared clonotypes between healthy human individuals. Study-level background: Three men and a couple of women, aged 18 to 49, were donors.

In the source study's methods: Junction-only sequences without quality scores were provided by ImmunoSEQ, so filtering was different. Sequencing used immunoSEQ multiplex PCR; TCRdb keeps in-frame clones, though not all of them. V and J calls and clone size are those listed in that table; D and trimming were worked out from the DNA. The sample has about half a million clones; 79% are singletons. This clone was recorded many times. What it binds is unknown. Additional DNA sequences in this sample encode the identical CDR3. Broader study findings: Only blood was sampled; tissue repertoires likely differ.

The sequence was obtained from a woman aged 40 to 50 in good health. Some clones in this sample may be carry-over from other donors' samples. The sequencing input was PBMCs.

The CDR3 loop is CASSQFAGPYEQYF. The DNA of the CDR3 is TGCGCCAGCAGCCAATTTGCGGGGCCCTACGAGCAGTACTTC. The J gene is TRBJ2-7, the V gene TRBV4-1; possible D gene TRBD2, 6 bases. CDR3 length equals 14 residues. Between the trimmed V and J ends, which lost 2 bases and 2 bases, there was a span of 10 bases. Germline-derived CDR1 and CDR2 are MGHRA and YSYEKL.